This T cell receptor (beta chain) derives from a study of T cell repertoires in cytomegalovirus infection. On the study more broadly: Public TCR beta signatures were indicative of both CMV infection and a matching HLA type. Study-level results: CMV-specific HLA-C-restricted TCR beta clonotypes dominated the ex vivo response. Pooled public TCR beta family frequency picked out CMV carriers with the relevant HLA.

TCRdb itself ran the reads through MiXCR, one entry per CDR3 protein. Of approximately 110,000 distinct CDR3 sequences in the sample, roughly 32% were seen once. This clonotype was picked up a small number of times. Its matching antigen is unknown. The CDR3 is 13 residues long. Trimming stripped 5 bases from V and 8 bases from J, with 13 bases between. Germline V gene data show CDR1 as KGHSH and CDR2 as LQKENI. This chain links TRBV18 with TRBJ2-1, with a weak D call TRBD2 (5 bases). The receptor comes from a human donor in good health (CMV status not recorded). Some clones in this sample may be carry-over from other donors' samples. This specimen was CD8+ T cells from cultured PBMCs, taken from culture after CMV antigen stimulation. The CDR3 sequence is CASSTTIFDEQFF. As DNA, the CDR3 is TGTGCCAGCTCAACGACTATCTTTGATGAGCAGTTCTTC.